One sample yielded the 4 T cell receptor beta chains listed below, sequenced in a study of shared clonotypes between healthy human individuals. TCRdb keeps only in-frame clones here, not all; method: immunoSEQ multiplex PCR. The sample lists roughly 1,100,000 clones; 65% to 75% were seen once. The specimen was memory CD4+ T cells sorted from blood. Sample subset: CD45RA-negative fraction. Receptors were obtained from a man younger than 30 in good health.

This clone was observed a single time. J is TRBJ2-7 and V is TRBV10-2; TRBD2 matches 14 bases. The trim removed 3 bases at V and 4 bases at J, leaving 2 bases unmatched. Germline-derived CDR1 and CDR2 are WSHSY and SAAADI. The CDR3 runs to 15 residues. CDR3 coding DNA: TGCGCCAGCAGTGACGGGACTAGCGGGAGTTACGAGCAGTACTTC. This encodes CASSDGTSGSYEQYF.

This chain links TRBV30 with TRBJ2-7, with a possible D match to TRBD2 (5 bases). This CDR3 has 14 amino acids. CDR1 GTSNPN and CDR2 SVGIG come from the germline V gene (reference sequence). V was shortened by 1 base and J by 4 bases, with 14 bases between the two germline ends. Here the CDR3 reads CAWSAGRGFYEQYF. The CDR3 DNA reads TGTGCCTGGAGTGCGGGGAGAGGGTTTTACGAGCAGTACTTC.

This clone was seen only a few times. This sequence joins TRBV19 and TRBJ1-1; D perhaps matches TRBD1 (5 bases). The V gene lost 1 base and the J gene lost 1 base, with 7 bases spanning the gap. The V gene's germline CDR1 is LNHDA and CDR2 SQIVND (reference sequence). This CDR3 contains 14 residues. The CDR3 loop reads CASSIAGANTEAFF. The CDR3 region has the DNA TGTGCCAGTAGTATAGCCGGGGCGAACACTGAAGCTTTCTTT.

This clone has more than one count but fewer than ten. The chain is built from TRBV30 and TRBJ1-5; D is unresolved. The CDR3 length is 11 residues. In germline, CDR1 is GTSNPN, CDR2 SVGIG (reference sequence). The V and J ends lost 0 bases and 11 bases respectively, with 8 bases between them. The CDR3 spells CAWSVGRAQHF. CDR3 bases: TGTGCCTGGAGTGTAGGACGGGCCCAGCATTTT.